This TCR beta chain was recorded in a study of regulatory T cells in long-lasting Graves disease. This clonotype has just a few counts. Time point here: newly diagnosed GD, antithyroid drugs for less than 3 months. PBMC-extracted RNA yielded the TCR library. The CDR3 is 16 amino acids. V gave up 3 bases and J gave up 0 bases, with 14 bases separating them. Germline CDR1 reads SQVTM; CDR2 reads ANQGSEA. Relying on iRepertoire HTBI primers and Arm-PCR of CDR3 regions, the team built TCR beta libraries. One entry per CDR3 protein, called by TCRdb with MiXCR from the multiplex PCR reads. The table shows about 560,000 distinct CDR3 sequences, with about 15% occurring only once. The same specimen was also included in a second study, on T cells in Graves' hyperthyroidism and ophthalmopathy.

The chain is built from TRBV29-1 and TRBJ2-2; D gene ambiguous. The source material was peripheral blood mononuclear cells (PBMCs), sampled at new diagnosis, from a patient treated with antithyroid drugs. The sequence was collected from a man between 18 and 29 years old with Graves disease. The CDR3 nucleotides read TGCAGCGTTGAGTTCAGGCGCCCCACGAACACCGGGGAGCTGTTTTTT. The encoded protein is CSVEFRRPTNTGELFF.